This T cell receptor (beta chain) was recovered during a study of identical twins. V was cut by 2 bases and J by 2 bases, with 13 bases left in between. This CDR3 is 15 amino acids long. Germline V lookup: CDR1 MDHEN, CDR2 SYDVKM. Turning to this clonotype: No antigen is known for it.

Regarding the study as a whole: Memory repertoires showed no such pattern, whereas abundant cord blood beta clonotypes carried fewer insertions. Shared out-of-frame alpha sequences (those common to twins) showed excess low generation probability. Invariant MAIT and iNKT cells may have partly biased zero-insertion analyses.

TCRdb re-analysed the 5' RACE reads in MiXCR, keeping a single row per CDR3 protein. Of 240,000 or so distinct CDR3 sequences listed, 5.5% to 7% were seen once; the top ten hold roughly 3.7%. The same sample was also used in a study of yellow fever vaccine responses in identical twins.

Specimen: memory (CD45RO+) T cells sorted from blood. The TCR comes from a young woman in good health. The chain links TRBV28 to TRBJ2-7, with a tentative D call TRBD2 (6 bases). CDR3 residues: CASSLGKGLAYEQYF. DNA of the CDR3: TGTGCCAGCAGTTTAGGTAAGGGACTCGCCTACGAGCAGTACTTC.